This record looks at one T cell receptor beta chain sequence and its context. This record belongs to a study of blood T cells in healthy people across ages. PCR was performed a second time for about 7 to 12 cycles using a sample-barcoded 5' primer and a J-beta primer mix. MiXCR was run by TCRdb on the 5' RACE reads, yielding one entry per CDR3 protein. Of 1,500,000 or so distinct CDR3 sequences listed, approximately 59% were seen once; the top ten hold under 8.5%. The CDR3 contains 17 residues. Looked up from germline, CDR1 is MNHNY and CDR2 is SVGAGI (reference sequence). V was cut by 6 bases and J by 3 bases, with 20 bases left in between. The individuals who served as donors were healthy Caucasians living in Russia, aged about 6 to 95. Per-sample yields of isolated PBMCs were at least 7 million.

This clonotype was sampled from a man aged 18 to 35 in good health. Sequencing was carried out using blood. The chain carries TRBV6-6 and TRBJ2-2, with D perhaps matching TRBD1 (6 bases). The chain's CDR3 is CASSSGGTFLDTGELFF. In nucleotides, the CDR3 is TGTGCCAGCAGCAGTGGGGGCACCTTTTTAGACACCGGGGAGCTGTTTTTT.